The TCR beta chain described here comes from a study of T cell responses to AZD1222 COVID-19 vaccine. About the study: Analyses pooled second doses at about 4 or about 12 weeks. Study-level findings and limits: Two doses of AZD1222 preceded a rise in Spike-specific TCR breadth and depth. The number of AZD1222 recipients seropositive at baseline was only six. Donor demographics were predominantly white British with a female majority; clonal diversity may be underestimated.

This table comes from immunoSEQ multiplex PCR, and its TCRdb copy is limited to in-frame clones, with some not included. The profile shows tens of thousands of clones, almost 90% of them singletons. This clone was seen a single time. Its antigen is undetermined. Unmatched junction bases numbered 7, after V lost 6 bases and J lost 7 bases. Germline-derived CDR1 and CDR2 are MNHEY and SMNVEV (reference sequence). This CDR3 has 14 amino acids. This chain links TRBV27 with TRBJ2-1; 9 nucleotides agree with TRBD2. This clonotype was obtained from an adult in good health. The sequences come from peripheral blood, collected on day 0 of AZD1222 vaccination. The CDR3 coding sequence is TGTGCCAGCAGGGTACTAGCGGGTTCGAATGAGCAGTTCTTC. It codes for CASRVLAGSNEQFF.